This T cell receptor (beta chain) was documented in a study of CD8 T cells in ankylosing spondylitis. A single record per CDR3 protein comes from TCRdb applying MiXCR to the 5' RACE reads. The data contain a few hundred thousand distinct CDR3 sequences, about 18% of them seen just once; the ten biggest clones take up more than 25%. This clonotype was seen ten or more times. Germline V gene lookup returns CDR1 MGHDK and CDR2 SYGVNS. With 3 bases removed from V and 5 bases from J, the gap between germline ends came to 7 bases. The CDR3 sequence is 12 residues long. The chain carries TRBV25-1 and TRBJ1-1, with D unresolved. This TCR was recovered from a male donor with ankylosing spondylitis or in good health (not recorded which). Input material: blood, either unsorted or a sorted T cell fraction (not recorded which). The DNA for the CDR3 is TGTGCCAGCAGTGATGGAGCAACTGAAGCTTTCTTT. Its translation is CASSDGATEAFF.